These T cell receptor beta chains were read from a single sample in a study of radiotherapy plus CTLA-4 blockade in lung cancer. Sequenced by immunoSEQ multiplex PCR; TCRdb stores in-frame clones only, minus some. The sample yields under 50,000 clones, 79% seen once. The sequenced sample was peripheral blood, obtained from a patient treated with radiotherapy plus ipilimumab. These receptors originate from a human donor with non-small cell lung cancer that progressed on radiotherapy plus ipilimumab. Each CDR3 is given with its conserved first and last residue. A D gene is named only where the DNA matches it firmly. Only some rows state a clone size, as once, few, many or a class for expanded clones.

D gene: -
V gene: TRBV28
clone size: -
J gene: TRBJ2-1
CDR3 DNA: TGTGCCAGCAGTTCCCCCCCTGCGGGCTCCTACAATGAGCAGTTCTTC
CDR3 protein: CASSSPPAGSYNEQFF

D gene: -
V gene: TRBV18
clone size: -
J gene: TRBJ1-2
CDR3 DNA: TGTGCCAGCTCGGACAATAACTATGGCTACACCTTC
CDR3 protein: CASSDNNYGYTF

D gene: TRBD1
V gene: TRBV7-2
clone size: -
J gene: TRBJ2-5
CDR3 DNA: TGTGCCAGCAGCTTTGGACAGGGGGCAGGGGAGACCCAGTACTTC
CDR3 protein: CASSFGQGAGETQYF

D gene: -
V gene: TRBV4-3
clone size: -
J gene: TRBJ2-1
CDR3 DNA: TGCGCCAGCAGCCAAGAGGCACAGGGTCGGGCCCCTTACAATGAGCAGTTCTTC
CDR3 protein: CASSQEAQGRAPYNEQFF

D gene: -
V gene: TRBV27
clone size: -
J gene: TRBJ1-1
CDR3 DNA: TGTGCCAGCAGTTTAACCGCAGGGTCGGGCACTGAAGCTTTCTTT
CDR3 protein: CASSLTAGSGTEAFF

D gene: TRBD1
V gene: TRBV14
clone size: -
J gene: TRBJ2-3
CDR3 DNA: TGTGCCAGCAGATTGACAGGGGGCAGTGTAGATACGCAGTATTTT
CDR3 protein: CASRLTGGSVDTQYF

D gene: TRBD1
V gene: TRBV5-1
clone size: -
J gene: TRBJ1-2
CDR3 DNA: TGCGCCAGCAGCGTCCACAGGGGATTCGACTATGGCTACACCTTC
CDR3 protein: CASSVHRGFDYGYTF

D gene: -
V gene: TRBV7-3
clone size: -
J gene: TRBJ1-2
CDR3 DNA: TGTGCCAGCAGCCCCCAGGGCGTTAACTATGGCCACACCTTC
CDR3 protein: CASSPQGVNYGHTF

D gene: -
V gene: TRBV7-3
clone size: -
J gene: TRBJ2-3
CDR3 DNA: TGTGCCAGCAGCTTAACCTACTCCACAGATACGCAGTATTTT
CDR3 protein: CASSLTYSTDTQYF

D gene: TRBD1
V gene: TRBV29-1
clone size: -
J gene: TRBJ1-1
CDR3 DNA: TGCAGCGTTGGGGGCAGGGGGGACACTGAAGCTTTCTTT
CDR3 protein: CSVGGRGDTEAFF

D gene: -
V gene: TRBV4-1
clone size: few
J gene: TRBJ2-6
CDR3 DNA: TGCGCCAGCAGCCAAGACAACTCTGGGGCCAACGTCCTGACTTTC
CDR3 protein: CASSQDNSGANVLTF

D gene: -
V gene: TRBV4-2
clone size: -
J gene: TRBJ2-7
CDR3 DNA: TGTGCCAGCAGCCAAGGCGACTTGAACTACGAGCAGTACTTC
CDR3 protein: CASSQGDLNYEQYF

D gene: -
V gene: TRBV27
clone size: -
J gene: TRBJ2-4
CDR3 DNA: TGTGCCAGCAGTTTCCCCCTATCGGTTCAGTACTTC
CDR3 protein: CASSFPLSVQYF

D gene: -
V gene: TRBV7-7
clone size: -
J gene: TRBJ2-5
CDR3 DNA: TGTGCTAGCAGCCGTGGGGGGGCTGTGGAGACCCAGTACTTC
CDR3 protein: CASSRGGAVETQYF

D gene: TRBD1
V gene: TRBV5-4
clone size: -
J gene: TRBJ1-2
CDR3 DNA: TGTGCCAGCAGCTTCGTGGACAGGGGTTATGGCTACACCTTC
CDR3 protein: CASSFVDRGYGYTF

D gene: -
V gene: TRBV4-2
clone size: -
J gene: TRBJ2-2
CDR3 DNA: TGTGCCAGCAGCCAAGAAGGGGTCAGGGGTCCCACCGGGGAGCTGTTTTTT
CDR3 protein: CASSQEGVRGPTGELFF

D gene: -
V gene: TRBV2
clone size: -
J gene: TRBJ2-7
CDR3 DNA: TGTGCCAGCAGTCTGGGCTTCGACCTGGACGAGCAGTACTTC
CDR3 protein: CASSLGFDLDEQYF

D gene: -
V gene: TRBV27
clone size: -
J gene: TRBJ2-7
CDR3 DNA: TGTGCCAGCAGTTTCGAGCCCCGGGGCTACGAGCAGTACTTC
CDR3 protein: CASSFEPRGYEQYF

D gene: TRBD1
V gene: TRBV5-1
clone size: -
J gene: TRBJ2-5
CDR3 DNA: TGCGCCAGCAGCCGGGACAGTTTTCAAGAGACCCAGTACTTC
CDR3 protein: CASSRDSFQETQYF

D gene: TRBD2
V gene: TRBV27
clone size: -
J gene: TRBJ2-1
CDR3 DNA: TGTGCCAGCAGTTTCCTCCTGAAGGGGCGGGGGAATAATGAGCAGTTCTTC
CDR3 protein: CASSFLLKGRGNNEQFF

D gene: TRBD1
V gene: TRBV19
clone size: -
J gene: TRBJ1-5
CDR3 DNA: TGTGCCAGTAGTCCGACAGGGAAAAGCAATCAGCCCCAGCATTTT
CDR3 protein: CASSPTGKSNQPQHF

D gene: TRBD1
V gene: TRBV5-1
clone size: -
J gene: TRBJ1-2
CDR3 DNA: TGCGCCAGGGCAGGACAGGGTCATCCCTATGGCTACACCTTC
CDR3 protein: CARAGQGHPYGYTF

D gene: TRBD1
V gene: TRBV7-9
clone size: -
J gene: TRBJ2-7
CDR3 DNA: TGTGCCAGCAGCTTAGAGGGGGCTTCGGGGTACGAGCAGTACTTC
CDR3 protein: CASSLEGASGYEQYF

D gene: TRBD2
V gene: TRBV5-1
clone size: -
J gene: TRBJ2-3
CDR3 DNA: TGCGCCAGCAGCTTGGGTTGGCTAGCGGGGGTTGGCACAGATACGCAGTATTTT
CDR3 protein: CASSLGWLAGVGTDTQYF

D gene: -
V gene: TRBV7-2
clone size: -
J gene: TRBJ2-7
CDR3 DNA: TGTGCCAGCAGCTTAGCGGGGGGGCGATCCTACGAGCAGTACTTC
CDR3 protein: CASSLAGGRSYEQYF

D gene: TRBD2
V gene: TRBV6-1
clone size: -
J gene: TRBJ2-3
CDR3 DNA: TGTGCCAGCAGTGAAGCTGGGCTAGCGGGGGGGCCAGATACGCAGTATTTT
CDR3 protein: CASSEAGLAGGPDTQYF

D gene: -
V gene: TRBV11-1
clone size: few
J gene: TRBJ2-2
CDR3 DNA: TGTGCCAGCAGGAATTCCGAACTACAGAACACCGGGGAGCTGTTTTTT
CDR3 protein: CASRNSELQNTGELFF

D gene: -
V gene: TRBV21-1
clone size: -
J gene: TRBJ1-3
CDR3 DNA: TGTGCCAGCAGCCCATACAGGGGTGGAAACACCATATATTTT
CDR3 protein: CASSPYRGGNTIYF

D gene: TRBD2
V gene: TRBV6-1
clone size: -
J gene: TRBJ2-5
CDR3 DNA: TGTGCCAGCAGTGAACGGTTCGTCGGGGCTAGCGGGGGCCGGCTTTCTACCCAGTACTTC
CDR3 protein: CASSERFVGASGGRLSTQYF